This T cell receptor beta chain was captured by sequencing in a study of shared clonotypes between healthy human individuals. Unsorted PBMC replicate PCRs used roughly 300 ng DNA, around 28,000 T cell genomes. As originally analysed: Filtering differed for immunoSEQ, which gave only junction sequences without quality scores. Data came from immunoSEQ multiplex PCR; TCRdb stores just in-frame clones and leaves some out. V and J calls and clone size are given by that table; D and trimming were obtained from the DNA. This repertoire shows 90,000 to 100,000 clones, over 40% found once; its top ten account for over 13%. V was cut by 2 bases and J by 4 bases, with 17 bases left in between. This CDR3 spans 16 amino acids. CDR1 is MDHEN and CDR2 is SYDVKM in the germline V gene. The healthy adult donors were HIV-negative and reported no recent acute infections or vaccinations. Genomic DNA came from tens of millions of PBMCs in unsorted samples.

This clone showed up many times. The sequenced sample consisted of PBMCs. This TCR was recovered from a woman in her thirties or forties in good health. Some clones in this sample may be carry-over from other donors' samples. This chain connects TRBV28 to TRBJ1-2, with D unresolved. CDR3 sequence reads: CASSLLLAVRVYGYTF. The CDR3 DNA reads as TGTGCCAGCAGTTTACTGTTGGCGGTTCGTGTCTATGGCTACACCTTC.